What follows are 8 T cell receptor beta chains derived from one specimen sequenced in a study of radiation and T cells in renal cell carcinoma. Here immunoSEQ multiplex PCR was the method, and the copy in TCRdb shows in-frame clones only, minus some. The table records fewer than 25,000 clones, approximately 54% of them present only once. Documented treatment: treatment-naive control, cytoreductive nephrectomy. Specimen: tumor tissue, collected from a patient whose treatment was nephrectomy without radiotherapy. The source is a human donor with renal cell carcinoma.

The chain uses TRBV5-1 and TRBJ2-7; D is uncertain. V was cut by 3 bases and J by 4 bases, with 17 bases left in between. Germline CDR1 reads SGHRS; CDR2 reads YFSETQ. There are 15 residues in the CDR3. CDR3 nucleotides: TGCGCCAGCAGCTCCCAGGAGTCTAACAATTACGAGCAGTACTTC. This codes for CASSSQESNNYEQYF.

The chain combines TRBV6-1 with TRBJ1-6; D is uncertain. Germline-derived CDR1 and CDR2 are MNHNS and SASEGT. The CDR3 is 15 amino acids. Between the trimmed V and J ends, which lost 6 bases and 8 bases, there was a span of 17 bases. CDR3 DNA: TGTGCCAGCAGAACGGACGGCACCAGTCATTCACCCCTCCACTTT. It is translated as CASRTDGTSHSPLHF.

The V gene is TRBV29-1, the J gene TRBJ2-3, with unresolved D. The germline CDR1 and CDR2 sequences are SQVTM and ANQGSEA. The V gene lost 3 bases and the J gene lost 0 bases, with 10 bases spanning the gap. The CDR3 totals 14 residues. The CDR3 nucleotides are TGCAGCGTTGAGGGGATCCGGAGCACAGATACGCAGTATTTT. Its translation: CSVEGIRSTDTQYF.

V usage is TRBV7-2 and J usage is TRBJ1-5; 7 bases are a match to TRBD1. This CDR3 has 15 amino acids. The V gene end was trimmed by 2 bases and the J gene end by 0 bases; junction bases not matched to a gene: 1. Germline assignment: CDR1 SGHTA and CDR2 FQGNSA. The CDR3 reads CASSLQGVSNQPQHF. DNA for the CDR3: TGTGCCAGCAGCTTACAGGGGGTTAGCAATCAGCCCCAGCATTTT. The full variable domain, in which reference TRBV7-2 and TRBJ1-5 provide the parts outside the CDR3, is GAGVSQSPSNKVTEKGKDVELRCDPISGHTALYWYRQSLGQGLEFLIYFQGNSAPDKSGLPSDRFSAERTGGSVSTLTIQRTQQEDSAVYLCASSLQGVSNQPQHFGDGTRLSIL.

This clone was counted between two and nine times. This sequence joins TRBV5-1 and TRBJ1-5, with unresolved D. This CDR3 contains 12 residues. Germline CDR1 and CDR2: SGHRS and YFSETQ. Trimming removed 4 bases at V and 6 bases at J, with 8 bases between. CDR3 amino acids: CASSPDGQPQHF. In nucleotides, the CDR3 is TGCGCCAGCAGCCCGGATGGTCAGCCCCAGCATTTT. Combining the CDR3 with reference TRBV5-1 and TRBJ1-5 gives the whole variable domain KAGVTQTPRYLIKTRGQQVTLSCSPISGHRSVSWYQQTPGQGLQFLFEYFSETQRNKGNFPGRFSGRQFSNSRSEMNVSTLELGDSALYLCASSPDGQPQHFGDGTRLSIL.

The chain uses TRBV7-9 and TRBJ1-3; D is possibly TRBD1 (5 bases). Germline V gene data show CDR1 as SEHNR and CDR2 as FQNEAQ (reference sequence). With 1 base removed from V and 1 base from J, the gap between germline ends came to 8 bases. The CDR3 consists of 15 residues. This CDR3 reads CASSLVAGSGNTIYF. The CDR3 DNA reads as TGTGCCAGCAGCTTAGTTGCAGGGTCTGGAAACACCATATATTTT.

CDR3 sequence (DNA): TGTGCCAGCAGGATGGGTGGACTAGCGGGATACAATGAGCAGTTCTTC. Its protein product is CASRMGGLAGYNEQFF. This chain uses TRBV21-1 with TRBJ2-1; the table's D call of TRBD2 was not tested on the DNA. TRBV21-1 is tagged as a pseudogene. CDR3 length: 16 residues.

This clone was picked up a small number of times. Here the CDR3 reads CASSQDQGWSYTF. The CDR3 region has the DNA TGCGCCAGCAGCCAAGATCAGGGATGGAGCTACACCTTC. The genes are TRBV4-1 and TRBJ1-2; TRBD1 might be the D (5 bases). The CDR3 is 13 amino acids. From germline, CDR1 is MGHRA and CDR2 YSYEKL. With 0 bases removed from V and 9 bases from J, the gap between germline ends came to 11 bases.